The 32 T cell receptor beta chains reported below all come from one sample, sequenced in a study of blood T cell repertoires in COVID-19. This table comes from immunoSEQ multiplex PCR, and its TCRdb copy is limited to in-frame clones, with some not included. This table has approximately 120,000 clones, about 89% appearing once. Sequenced material: peripheral blood. These receptors were taken from a human donor with acute or convalescent COVID-19. The donor label of this sample is uncertain.

This rearrangement joins TRBV10-1 to TRBJ1-5; the D is unclear. Looked up from germline, CDR1 is WNHNN and CDR2 is SYGVQD (reference sequence). The CDR3 consists of 15 residues. Trimming shortened V by 4 bases and J by 0 bases, and 10 bases separated the two germline ends. CDR3 region: CASSGGTHSNQPQHF. CDR3 DNA: TGCGCCAGCAGTGGTGGTACTCATAGCAATCAGCCCCAGCATTTT.

The chain couples TRBV6-5 to TRBJ1-1; TRBD1 matches 7 bases. The V and J ends lost 4 bases and 11 bases, in that order; junction bases with no gene match: 10. The length of the CDR3 is 13 residues. Germline assignment: CDR1 MNHEY and CDR2 SVGAGI. CDR3 bases: TGTGCCAGCAGTTCTGAAACAAGCAGGGGGGCTTTCTTT. It codes for CASSSETSRGAFF.

The rearrangement uses TRBV27 and TRBJ1-1; tentative D call: TRBD1 (6 bases). Germline loops: CDR1 MNHEY, CDR2 SMNVEV (reference sequence). This CDR3 is built from 13 residues. V was trimmed by 4 bases and J by 4 bases, leaving 10 bases between them. CDR3 protein: CASSYGQFTEAFF. CDR3 nucleotides: TGTGCCAGCAGTTACGGACAGTTCACTGAAGCTTTCTTT.

The rearrangement uses TRBV30 and TRBJ2-1; D perhaps matches TRBD1 (6 bases). The V gene's germline CDR1 is GTSNPN and CDR2 SVGIG (reference sequence). This CDR3 is 16 amino acids long. The V end was cut by 0 bases, the J end by 2 bases, with 14 bases between. The CDR3 loop reads CAWSVFGSGAYNEQFF. CDR3 DNA: TGTGCCTGGAGTGTATTTGGTTCAGGGGCCTACAATGAGCAGTTCTTC.

This chain connects TRBV29-1 to TRBJ2-7, with a possible D match to TRBD1 (6 bases). The germline V gene encodes CDR1 SQVTM and CDR2 ANQGSEA. The V end was cut by 3 bases, the J end by 3 bases, with 12 bases between. The CDR3 extends over 13 amino acids. CDR3 sequence reads: CSVEWAGDYEQYF. DNA of the CDR3: TGCAGCGTTGAGTGGGCAGGGGACTACGAGCAGTACTTC.

The chain joins TRBV6-5 to TRBJ1-5, with unresolved D. V lost 5 bases to trimming and J lost 0 bases, with 11 bases between them. The CDR3 runs 15 residues. CDR1 and CDR2 from the germline V gene are MNHEY and SVGAGI. CDR3 DNA sequence: TGTGCCAGCAGTCGAGCGGGTTATAGCAATCAGCCCCAGCATTTT. This translates into CASSRAGYSNQPQHF.

This clone was counted only a few times. This chain uses TRBV18 with TRBJ1-4, with D hard to call. The CDR3 spans 14 residues. Trimming cost V 2 bases and J 0 bases, with 4 bases left between them. Germline V lookup: CDR1 KGHSH, CDR2 LQKENI. Here the CDR3 DNA reads TGTGCCAGCTCACCAGCAGCAACTAATGAAAAACTGTTTTTT. As protein: CASSPAATNEKLFF. Combining the CDR3 with reference TRBV18 and TRBJ1-4 gives the whole variable domain NAGVMQNPRHLVRRRGQEARLRCSPMKGHSHVYWYRQLPEEGLKFMVYLQKENIIDESGMPKERFSAEFPKEGPSILRIQQVVRGDSAAYFCASSPAATNEKLFFGSGTQLSVL.

The V and J genes are TRBV6-5 and TRBJ1-2, with no clear D. The germline CDR1 and CDR2 sequences are MNHEY and SVGAGI. The CDR3 has 16 amino acids. V was cut by 0 bases and J by 0 bases, with 11 bases left in between. The CDR3 DNA reads TGTGCCAGCAGTTACTCGACCCGGCGGGCTAACTATGGCTACACCTTC. Protein: CASSYSTRRANYGYTF.

The CDR3: CASSSGGLNTEAFF. CDR3 bases: TGTGCCAGCAGCTCGGGGGGGCTGAACACTGAAGCTTTCTTT. V is TRBV28 and J is TRBJ1-1, with D tentatively TRBD1 (6 bases). This CDR3 contains 14 residues. V dropped 6 bases and J dropped 0 bases, with 11 bases sitting between them. Germline V CDR1 and CDR2: MDHEN, SYDVKM.

J is TRBJ2-2 and V is TRBV5-1, with D possibly being TRBD2 (6 bases). V was clipped by 7 bases and J by 5 bases, with 12 bases between them. Looked up from germline, CDR1 is SGHRS and CDR2 is YFSETQ. The CDR3 spans 13 residues. DNA for the CDR3: TGCGCCAGCCGGCTGGGAGGAACCGGGGAGCTGTTTTTT. Translating it yields CASRLGGTGELFF.

The rearrangement uses TRBV29-1 and TRBJ1-2; D not resolved. V was trimmed by 5 bases and J by 0 bases, leaving 10 bases between them. The CDR3 is 13 amino acids. Looked up from germline, CDR1 is SQVTM and CDR2 is ANQGSEA. For the CDR3, the DNA is TGCAGCGTTCTTGCCACAGCTAACTATGGCTACACCTTC. This codes for CSVLATANYGYTF.

The chain recombines TRBV18 with TRBJ1-5; D ambiguous. In germline, CDR1 is KGHSH, CDR2 LQKENI. The CDR3 covers 13 residues. Between the trimmed V and J ends, which lost 1 base and 4 bases, there was a span of 5 bases. DNA for the CDR3: TGTGCCAGCTCACCACGGAGTAATCAGCCCCAGCATTTT. It translates to CASSPRSNQPQHF.

This sequence joins TRBV3-1 (or the pseudogene TRBV3-2) and TRBJ2-3, with D uncertain. The CDR3 is made up of 13 amino acids. V lost 4 bases and J lost 1, with 6 bases in between. Germline V gene sequence: CDR1 LGHDT, CDR2 YNNKEL (reference sequence). Here the CDR3 reads CASSPRGTDTQYF. DNA of the CDR3: TGTGCCAGCAGCCCCCGGGGCACAGATACGCAGTATTTT.

This clone was seen just once. This chain links TRBV10-3 with TRBJ1-1; 7 bases match TRBD1. This CDR3 has 15 residues. V lost 3 bases to trimming and J lost 7 bases; unmatched junction nucleotides: 11. Germline CDR1 ENHRY, CDR2 SYGVKD. The CDR3 reads CAISDDREKRGEAFF. CDR3 sequence (DNA): TGTGCCATCAGTGACGACAGGGAAAAGAGGGGTGAAGCTTTCTTT.

The chain combines TRBV19 with TRBJ1-2; D remains ambiguous. Germline assignment: CDR1 LNHDA and CDR2 SQIVND (reference sequence). Between the trimmed V and J ends, which lost 5 bases and 7 bases, there was a span of 8 bases. CDR3 length equals 11 residues. CDR3 in amino acids: CASSLYSGYTF. CDR3 DNA sequence: TGTGCCAGTAGTCTATACAGTGGCTACACCTTC.

The chain links TRBV18 to TRBJ2-7; TRBD1 might be the D (7 bases). This CDR3 contains 14 residues. Trimming removed 3 bases from V and 3 bases from J, with 12 bases in between. Germline V gene data show CDR1 as KGHSH and CDR2 as LQKENI. CDR3 nucleotide sequence: TGTGCCAGCTCACCGACAGGGACTTACTACGAGCAGTACTTC. Translating it yields CASSPTGTYYEQYF.

The chain recombines TRBV3-1 (or the pseudogene TRBV3-2) with TRBJ2-1, with a tentative D call TRBD1 (6 bases). The CDR3 loop spans 14 amino acids. Trimming took 0 bases from V and 5 from J, leaving 8 bases between them. Germline values: CDR1 LGHDT, CDR2 YNNKEL (reference sequence). CDR3 nucleotide sequence: TGTGCCAGCAGCCAAGATCAGGGGAACAATGAGCAGTTCTTC. Encoded protein: CASSQDQGNNEQFF.

The chain is built from TRBV19 and TRBJ1-4, with D possibly being TRBD1 (6 bases). CDR1 is LNHDA, CDR2 SQIVND, per germline (reference sequence). The length of the CDR3 is 14 residues. The germline V and J ends were trimmed by 5 bases and 8 bases, with 15 bases remaining between them. The CDR3 spells CASSLGQMREKLFF. The DNA for the CDR3 is TGTGCCAGTAGTCTTGGACAGATGAGAGAAAAACTGTTTTTT.

The J gene is TRBJ1-6, the V gene TRBV2; weak D call: TRBD1 (6 bases). In germline, CDR1 is SNHLY, CDR2 FYNNEI. Trimming took 3 bases from V and 15 from J, leaving 21 bases between them. This CDR3 is 15 amino acids long. The DNA of the CDR3 is TGTGCCAGCAGTGATCAGGGGTCGGCTCCCTTAGTCCTCCACTTT. Translation: CASSDQGSAPLVLHF.

J is TRBJ2-1 and V is TRBV7-6; 9 positions match TRBD1. Trimming removed 5 bases from V and 1 base from J; junction bases left unmatched: 6. There are 16 residues in the CDR3. Germline V gene data show CDR1 as SGHVS and CDR2 as FNYEAQ. CDR3 sequence (DNA): TGTGCCAGCAGCCTGGACAGGGGAGGGTCCTACAATGAGCAGTTCTTC. The encoded protein is CASSLDRGGSYNEQFF.

The chain recombines TRBV6-2 or TRBV6-3 with TRBJ1-4; weak D call: TRBD1 (5 bases). Germline CDR1 reads MNHEY; CDR2 reads SVGEGT. V was shortened by 3 bases and J by 3 bases, with 17 bases between the two germline ends. The CDR3 contains 17 residues. The DNA of the CDR3 is TGTGCCAGCAGTTATGGCAGGGCGCCGCCTTCTAATGAAAAACTGTTTTTT. As protein: CASSYGRAPPSNEKLFF.

The chain uses TRBV5-1 and TRBJ2-7; 7 positions match TRBD1. The CDR3 has 13 residues. Per the germline V gene, CDR1 is SGHRS and CDR2 is YFSETQ. V dropped 1 base and J dropped 4; count of bases not matched to a gene: 2. The CDR3 reads CASSLTGDYEQYF. CDR3 sequence (DNA): TGCGCCAGCAGCTTGACAGGGGATTACGAGCAGTACTTC.

The chain recombines TRBV7-2 with TRBJ2-7; the match to TRBD2 covers 8 bases. V lost 3 bases, J lost 0 bases, and 7 bases stayed unmatched. This CDR3 region has 16 residues. Per germline, CDR1 SGHTA and CDR2 FQGNSA. This CDR3 is CASSFSAGAYSYEQYF. The CDR3 DNA sequence: TGTGCCAGCAGCTTCTCAGCGGGGGCCTACTCCTACGAGCAGTACTTC.

The chain has TRBV28 and TRBJ1-1; D might be TRBD1 (6 bases). Trimming removed 10 bases at V and 0 bases at J, with 18 bases between. CDR1 MDHEN and CDR2 SYDVKM come from the germline V gene. This CDR3 contains 15 residues. The CDR3 reads CATLGGVYMNTEAFF. The CDR3 region has the DNA TGTGCCACTTTAGGGGGGGTTTACATGAACACTGAAGCTTTCTTT. The variable domain in full, completed from reference TRBV28 and TRBJ1-1, reads DVKVTQSSRYLVKRTGEKVFLECVQDMDHENMFWYRQDPGLGLRLIYFSYDVKMKEKGDIPEGYSVSREKKERFSLILESASTNQTSMYLCATLGGVYMNTEAFFGQGTRLTVV.

This clone was detected only a few times. This chain links TRBV7-3 with TRBJ1-6; 7 bases agree with TRBD1. Germline CDR1 SGHTA, CDR2 FQGTGA. The V segment lost 0 bases and the J segment 9 bases; nucleotides outside the gene matches: 2. This CDR3 is built from 14 residues. The CDR3 nucleotides read TGTGCCAGCAGCTTAACAGGGGGCAGTTCACCCCTCCACTTT. Its protein product is CASSLTGGSSPLHF.

This chain uses TRBV18 with TRBJ2-2; D ambiguous. The CDR3 is 15 residues long. From germline, CDR1 is KGHSH and CDR2 LQKENI. V was clipped by 0 bases and J by 1 base, with 6 bases between them. In DNA, the CDR3 is TGTGCCAGCTCACCACCGAACAGGAACACCGGGGAGCTGTTTTTT. Translation: CASSPPNRNTGELFF.

V usage is TRBV5-1 and J usage is TRBJ2-3; 13 nucleotides match TRBD2. This CDR3 contains 15 residues. V was clipped by 3 bases and J by 5 bases; unmatched bases: 3. Germline V CDR1 and CDR2: SGHRS, YFSETQ. The CDR3, as DNA: TGCGCCAGCAGCTCTGGGACTAGCGGGGTAGATACGCAGTATTTT. This sequence encodes CASSSGTSGVDTQYF.

V usage is TRBV19 and J usage is TRBJ1-2; D is unresolved. This CDR3 contains 15 residues. Germline V gene data show CDR1 as LNHDA and CDR2 as SQIVND (reference sequence). The germline V and J ends were trimmed by 3 bases and 6 bases, with 17 bases remaining between them. The CDR3 DNA reads TGTGCCAGTAGTATTTTCGACACGTCGATACATGGCTACACCTTC. Translating gives CASSIFDTSIHGYTF.

The chain links TRBV19 to TRBJ2-3; D unresolved. This CDR3 spans 13 amino acids. Germline assignment: CDR1 LNHDA and CDR2 SQIVND (reference sequence). Trimming removed 5 bases at V and 0 bases at J, with 6 bases between. In nucleotides, the CDR3 is TGTGCCAGTAGTCCTCAGAGCACAGATACGCAGTATTTT. This sequence encodes CASSPQSTDTQYF. Full variable domain (rest looked up from reference TRBV19 and TRBJ2-3): DGGITQSPKYLFRKEGQNVTLSCEQNLNHDAMYWYRQDPGQGLRLIYYSQIVNDFQKGDIAEGYSVSREKKESFPLTVTSAQKNPTAFYLCASSPQSTDTQYFGPGTRLTVL.

The chain is built from TRBV27 and TRBJ2-1; 15 bases match TRBD2. The CDR3 is made up of 19 amino acids. Germline V gene sequence: CDR1 MNHEY, CDR2 SMNVEV (reference sequence). Trimming cost V 6 bases and J 4 bases; bases outside gene matches: 13. Here the CDR3 reads CASSSVTGLAGGNYNEQFF. In DNA form, the CDR3 reads TGTGCCAGCAGCTCAGTCACGGGACTAGCGGGGGGAAATTACAATGAGCAGTTCTTC.

CDR3: CASSQRTGNEKLFF. The CDR3 nucleotides are TGTGCCAGCAGCCAACGGACGGGGAATGAAAAACTGTTTTTT. V is TRBV3-1 (or the pseudogene TRBV3-2) and J is TRBJ1-4; D is unresolved. Germline-derived CDR1 and CDR2 are LGHDT and YNNKEL (reference sequence). CDR3 length equals 14 residues. The V end was cut by 2 bases, the J end by 5 bases, with 9 bases between.

This chain connects TRBV7-2 to TRBJ2-1; 13 bases match TRBD2. Trimming removed 7 bases from V and 5 bases from J; junction bases left unmatched: 14. CDR3 length: 18 amino acids. From germline, CDR1 is SGHTA and CDR2 FQGNSA. Written as DNA, the CDR3 is TGTGCCAGCACCACCTCCGGGACTAGCGGGGCCTCTCACAATGAGCAGTTCTTC. Protein product: CASTTSGTSGASHNEQFF. Complete variable domain (other parts from reference TRBV7-2 and TRBJ2-1): GAGVSQSPSNKVTEKGKDVELRCDPISGHTALYWYRQSLGQGLEFLIYFQGNSAPDKSGLPSDRFSAERTGGSVSTLTIQRTQQEDSAVYLCASTTSGTSGASHNEQFFGPGTRLTVL.